The T cell receptor (beta chain) under discussion was sequenced for a study of blood T cell repertoires in COVID-19. Study-level information: COVID-19 samples, acute and convalescent, were from the United States, Italy and Spain.

This study enrolled people aged 18 to 89 from 24 US geographic areas. Which cohort a participant joined came from the clinical history participants gave. The V segment lost 1 base and the J segment 5 bases; nucleotides outside the gene matches: 4. The germline gives CDR1 GTSNPN, CDR2 SVGIG (reference sequence). The CDR3 is 15 amino acids. The assay was immunoSEQ multiplex PCR, and TCRdb's table has in-frame clones only and misses some. This sample has 200,000 to 300,000 clones, with more than 70% found just once. The chain combines TRBV30 with TRBJ2-3, with 12 bases matching TRBD1. This TCR came from a woman between 35 and 50 years old with acute COVID-19. The source material was PBMCs or T cells enriched from blood (not recorded which). CDR3 loop: CAWSAGTGGEDTQYF. For the CDR3, the DNA is TGTGCCTGGAGTGCCGGGACAGGGGGCGAAGATACGCAGTATTTT.